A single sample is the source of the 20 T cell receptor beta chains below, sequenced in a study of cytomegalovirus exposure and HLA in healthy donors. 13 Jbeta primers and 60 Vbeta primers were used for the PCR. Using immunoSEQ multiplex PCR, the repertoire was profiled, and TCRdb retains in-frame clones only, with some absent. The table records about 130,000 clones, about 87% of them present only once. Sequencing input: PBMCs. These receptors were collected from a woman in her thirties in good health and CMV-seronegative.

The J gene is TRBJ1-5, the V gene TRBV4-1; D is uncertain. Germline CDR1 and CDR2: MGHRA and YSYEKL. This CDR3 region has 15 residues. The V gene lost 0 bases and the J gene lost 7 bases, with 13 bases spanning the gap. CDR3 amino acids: CASSQDLAGLQPQHF. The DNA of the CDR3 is TGCGCCAGCAGCCAAGATCTTGCCGGGTTACAGCCCCAGCATTTT.

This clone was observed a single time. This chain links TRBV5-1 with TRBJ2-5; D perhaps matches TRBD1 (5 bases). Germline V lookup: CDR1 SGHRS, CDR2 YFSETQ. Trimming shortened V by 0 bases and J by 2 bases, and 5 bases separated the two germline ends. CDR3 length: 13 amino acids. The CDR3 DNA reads TGCGCCAGCAGCTTGGGACAGCAAGAGACCCAGTACTTC. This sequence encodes CASSLGQQETQYF.

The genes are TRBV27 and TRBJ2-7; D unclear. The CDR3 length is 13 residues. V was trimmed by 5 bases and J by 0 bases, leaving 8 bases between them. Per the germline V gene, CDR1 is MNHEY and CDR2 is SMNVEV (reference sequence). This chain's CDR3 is CASSRLSSYEQYF. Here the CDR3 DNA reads TGTGCCAGCAGTCGACTGAGCTCCTACGAGCAGTACTTC.

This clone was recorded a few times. The DNA of the CDR3 is TGTGCCAGCAGACTACCGGGACGGGGGACCTATGGCTACACCTTC. Translating it yields CASRLPGRGTYGYTF. This chain joins TRBV6-6 and TRBJ1-2, with D perhaps matching TRBD1 (5 bases). CDR1 and CDR2 (germline): MNHNY, SVGAGI (reference sequence). This CDR3 has 15 residues. Trimming pared 6 bases from V and 4 bases from J, leaving 18 bases between.

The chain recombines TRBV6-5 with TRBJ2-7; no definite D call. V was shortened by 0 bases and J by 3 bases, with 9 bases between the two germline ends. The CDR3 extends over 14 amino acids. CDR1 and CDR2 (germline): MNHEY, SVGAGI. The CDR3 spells CASSYSFSRYEQYF. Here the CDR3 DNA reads TGTGCCAGCAGTTACTCTTTCTCCCGCTACGAGCAGTACTTC.

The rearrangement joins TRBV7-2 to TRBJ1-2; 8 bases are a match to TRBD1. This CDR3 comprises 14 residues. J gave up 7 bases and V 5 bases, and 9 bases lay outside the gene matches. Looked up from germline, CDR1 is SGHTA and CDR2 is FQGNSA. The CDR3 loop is CASSPGDRSGGYTF. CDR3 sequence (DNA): TGTGCCAGCAGCCCCGGGGACAGGTCGGGTGGCTACACCTTC.

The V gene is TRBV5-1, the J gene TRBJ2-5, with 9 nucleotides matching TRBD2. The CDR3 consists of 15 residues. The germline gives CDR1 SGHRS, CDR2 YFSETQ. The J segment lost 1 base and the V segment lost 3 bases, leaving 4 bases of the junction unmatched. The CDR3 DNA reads TGCGCCAGCAGCTCAATTAGCGGGGGCCAAGAGACCCAGTACTTC. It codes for CASSSISGGQETQYF.

The CDR3 DNA is TGTGCCAGCAGCTCATATGACTGGTCGGAGACCCAGTACTTC. It specifies CASSSYDWSETQYF. The chain employs TRBV5-8 and TRBJ2-5, with D uncertain. The V and J ends lost 3 bases and 5 bases respectively, with 14 bases between them. CDR3 length: 14 amino acids. Germline V gene data show CDR1 as SGHTS and CDR2 as YDEGEE.

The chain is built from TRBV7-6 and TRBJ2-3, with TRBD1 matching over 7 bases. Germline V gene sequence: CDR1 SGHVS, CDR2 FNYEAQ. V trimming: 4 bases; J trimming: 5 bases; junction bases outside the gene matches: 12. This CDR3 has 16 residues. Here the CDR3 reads CASSSGLRQGLDTQYF. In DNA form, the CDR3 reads TGTGCCAGCAGCTCCGGCCTCCGACAGGGTCTAGATACGCAGTATTTT.

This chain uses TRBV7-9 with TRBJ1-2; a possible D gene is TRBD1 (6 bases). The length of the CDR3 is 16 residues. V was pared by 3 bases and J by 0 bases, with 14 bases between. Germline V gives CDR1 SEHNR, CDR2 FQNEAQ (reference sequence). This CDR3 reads CASSLIYRQANYGYTF. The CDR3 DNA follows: TGTGCCAGCAGCTTGATATACCGACAGGCTAACTATGGCTACACCTTC.

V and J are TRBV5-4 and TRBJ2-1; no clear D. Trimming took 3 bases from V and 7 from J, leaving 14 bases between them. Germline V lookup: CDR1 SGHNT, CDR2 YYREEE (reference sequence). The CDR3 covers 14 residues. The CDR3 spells CASSSPARGNEQFF. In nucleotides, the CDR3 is TGTGCCAGCAGCTCCCCCGCTAGAGGTAATGAGCAGTTCTTC.

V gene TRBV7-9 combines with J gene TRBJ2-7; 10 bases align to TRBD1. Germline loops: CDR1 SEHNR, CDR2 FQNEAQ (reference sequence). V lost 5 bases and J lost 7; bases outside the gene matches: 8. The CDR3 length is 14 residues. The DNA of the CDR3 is TGTGCCAGCAGCCCGGGACAGGGGATTGGGGAGCAGTACTTC. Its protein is CASSPGQGIGEQYF.

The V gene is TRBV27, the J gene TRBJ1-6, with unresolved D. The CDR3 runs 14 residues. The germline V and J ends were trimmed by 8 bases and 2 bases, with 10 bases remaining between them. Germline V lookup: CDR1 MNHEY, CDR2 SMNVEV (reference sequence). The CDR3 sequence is CASGRGPYNSPLHF. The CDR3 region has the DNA TGTGCCAGCGGGCGTGGGCCCTATAATTCACCCCTCCACTTT.

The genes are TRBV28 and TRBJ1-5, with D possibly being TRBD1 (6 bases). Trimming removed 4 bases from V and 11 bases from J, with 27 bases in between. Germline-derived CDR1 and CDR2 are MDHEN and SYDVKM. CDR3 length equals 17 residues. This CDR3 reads CASSSTLGQPGWKSQHF. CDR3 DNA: TGTGCCAGCAGTTCCACTCTAGGACAGCCGGGGTGGAAGTCCCAGCATTTT.

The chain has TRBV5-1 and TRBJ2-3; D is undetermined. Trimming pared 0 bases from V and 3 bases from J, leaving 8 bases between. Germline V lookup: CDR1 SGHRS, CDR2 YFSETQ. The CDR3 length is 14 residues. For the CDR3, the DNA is TGCGCCAGCAGCTTGGGACATTTGACAGATACGCAGTATTTT. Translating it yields CASSLGHLTDTQYF.

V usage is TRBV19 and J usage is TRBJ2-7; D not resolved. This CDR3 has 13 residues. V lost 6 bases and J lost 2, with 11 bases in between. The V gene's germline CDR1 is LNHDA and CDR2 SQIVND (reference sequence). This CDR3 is CASSIRLTYEQYF. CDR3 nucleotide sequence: TGTGCCAGTAGCATCCGACTTACCTACGAGCAGTACTTC.

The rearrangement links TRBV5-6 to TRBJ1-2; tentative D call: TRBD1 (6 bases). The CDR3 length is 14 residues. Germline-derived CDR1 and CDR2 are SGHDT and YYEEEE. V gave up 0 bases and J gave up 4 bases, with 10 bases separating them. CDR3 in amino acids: CASSLGGGAYGYTF. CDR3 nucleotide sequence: TGTGCCAGCAGCTTGGGTGGGGGCGCCTATGGCTACACCTTC.

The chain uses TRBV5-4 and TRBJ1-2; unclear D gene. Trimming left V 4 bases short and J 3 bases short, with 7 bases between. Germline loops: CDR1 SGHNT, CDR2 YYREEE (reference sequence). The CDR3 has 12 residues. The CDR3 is CASSLNDYGYTF. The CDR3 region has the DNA TGTGCCAGCAGCCTTAATGACTATGGCTACACCTTC.

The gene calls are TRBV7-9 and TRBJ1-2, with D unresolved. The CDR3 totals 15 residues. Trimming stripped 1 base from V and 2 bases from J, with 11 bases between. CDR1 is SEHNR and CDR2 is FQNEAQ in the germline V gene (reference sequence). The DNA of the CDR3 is TGTGCCAGCAGCTTAGGGGCTGCTGCGAACTATGGCTACACCTTC. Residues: CASSLGAAANYGYTF.

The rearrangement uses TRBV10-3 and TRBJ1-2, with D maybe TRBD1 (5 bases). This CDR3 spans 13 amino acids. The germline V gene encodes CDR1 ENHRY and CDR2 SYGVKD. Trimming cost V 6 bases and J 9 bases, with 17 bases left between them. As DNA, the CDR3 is TGTGCCATCAGGCCCGCCAGGGTGGTACGCTACACCTTC. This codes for CAIRPARVVRYTF.